The rows below give T cell receptor beta chains drawn from one sample of a study of STAT5B mutations in CD4+ large granular lymphocyte leukemia. Here immunoSEQ multiplex PCR was the method, and the copy in TCRdb shows in-frame clones only, minus some. The sample consists of approximately 4,900 clones, approximately 86% of them appearing once. Sequenced input: PBMCs. Source of these receptors: a man aged 40-49 years with CD4+ T-cell large granular lymphocyte leukemia. CDR3s include the opening cysteine and the closing phenylalanine or tryptophan. A D gene is named only where the DNA matches it firmly. Size tells how often a clone was seen (once, few, many) or the class of an expanded clone, and some rows leave it out.

clone_size,j_call,d_call,v_call,cdr3_aa,cdr3_nt
NA,TRBJ1-4,TRBD1,TRBV5-1,CASSPTGTATNEKLFF,TGCGCCAGCAGCCCGACAGGGACGGCAACTAATGAAAAACTGTTTTTT
NA,TRBJ1-5,NA,TRBV27,CASSFGRTNQPQHF,TGTGCCAGCAGTTTTGGCAGGACCAATCAGCCCCAGCATTTT
few,TRBJ2-7,NA,TRBV5-1,CASSLGDTYEQYF,TGCGCCAGCAGCTTGGGGGACACATACGAGCAGTACTTC
NA,TRBJ2-3,NA,TRBV2,CASDGAGAVPFDTQYF,TGTGCCAGCGACGGGGCGGGGGCCGTTCCCTTCGATACGCAGTATTTT
few,TRBJ1-6,TRBD1,TRBV5-1,CASSFGGQGNSPLHF,TGCGCCAGCAGCTTCGGTGGACAGGGAAATTCACCCCTCCACTTT
NA,TRBJ1-5,TRBD1,TRBV6-6,CASSFSTGSNQPQHF,TGTGCCAGCAGTTTTTCGACAGGGAGCAATCAGCCCCAGCATTTT
NA,TRBJ1-2,NA,TRBV7-8,CASSSGGGELSGTF,TGTGCCAGCAGCTCCGGGGGAGGTGAATTATCGGGCACCTTC
NA,TRBJ2-7,NA,TRBV7-2,CASSLERGGPYEQYF,TGTGCCAGCAGCTTAGAGCGTGGAGGGCCCTACGAGCAGTACTTC
NA,TRBJ2-1,TRBD1,TRBV7-2,CASSLGYRGYEQFF,TGTGCCAGCAGCTTGGGTTACAGGGGATATGAGCAGTTCTTC
NA,TRBJ2-1,NA,TRBV11-3,CASSLGDNNEQFF,TGTGCCAGCAGCTTAGGGGACAACAATGAGCAGTTCTTC
NA,TRBJ2-7,TRBD2,TRBV7-6,CASSLGGTSGGNSYEQYF,TGTGCCAGCAGCTTAGGAGGGACTAGCGGGGGGAACTCCTACGAGCAGTACTTC
NA,TRBJ2-6,TRBD1,TRBV11-3,CAGARGDRASGANVLTF,TGTGCCGGCGCAAGAGGGGACAGGGCCTCTGGGGCCAACGTCCTGACTTTC
NA,TRBJ2-3,TRBD2,TRBV7-9,CASSKTSGGEDTQYF,TGTGCCAGCAGCAAAACTAGCGGGGGGGAAGATACGCAGTATTTT
NA,TRBJ1-3,TRBD1,TRBV2,CASRRGHGENTIYF,TGTGCCTCCCGGAGGGGGCACGGCGAAAACACCATATATTTT
NA,TRBJ1-5,NA,TRBV10-3,CAISAQQGDSNQPQHF,TGTGCCATCAGTGCCCAGCAGGGAGATAGCAATCAGCCCCAGCATTTT
NA,TRBJ1-1,NA,TRBV30,CAWSRGGNTEAFF,TGTGCCTGGAGTCGCGGGGGAAACACTGAAGCTTTCTTT
NA,TRBJ2-2,NA,TRBV7-8,CASKSTGLTGELFF,TGTGCCAGCAAATCGACAGGACTCACCGGGGAGCTGTTTTTT
NA,TRBJ1-4,NA,TRBV30,CAWARTLSNEKLFF,TGTGCCTGGGCCCGGACCCTTTCGAATGAAAAACTGTTTTTT
NA,TRBJ2-5,NA,TRBV5-6,CASSSVQSVQETQYF,TGTGCCAGCAGCTCTGTCCAAAGCGTTCAAGAGACCCAGTACTTC
NA,TRBJ1-5,TRBD1,TRBV5-6,CASSLGQGRNQPQHF,TGTGCCAGCAGCCTGGGACAGGGGCGCAATCAGCCCCAGCATTTT
NA,TRBJ1-1,TRBD1,TRBV28,CASSSGQGRTEAFF,TGTGCCAGCAGTTCGGGACAGGGGAGGACTGAAGCTTTCTTT
NA,TRBJ1-5,TRBD1,TRBV7-2,CASSQRWTGDQPQHF,TGTGCCAGCAGCCAGCGTTGGACAGGAGATCAGCCCCAGCATTTT
NA,TRBJ2-7,TRBD1,TRBV7-9,CASSGRGQEASF,TGTGCCAGCAGCGGCCGGGGACAGGAAGCTTCCTTC
NA,TRBJ2-2,TRBD1,TRBV19,CASSTGQGMTGELFF,TGTGCCAGTAGTACGGGACAGGGAATGACCGGGGAGCTGTTTTTT